These 8 T cell receptor beta chains originate from one sample sequenced in a study of T cell responses to AZD1222 COVID-19 vaccine. Clones were read by immunoSEQ multiplex PCR, and TCRdb kept only the in-frame ones, dropping some. Found here are fewer than 150,000 clones, about 92% of them singletons; the top ten hold around 15%. The input for sequencing was peripheral blood, taken on day 0 of AZD1222 vaccination. These receptors were taken from an adult in good health.

On this clone: At the DNA level, this CDR3 is encoded by other sequences in the same sample as well. The genes are TRBV10-3 and TRBJ2-1; no firm D call. The V end lost 2 bases, the J end lost 0 bases, and 5 bases lay between the germline ends. The CDR3 is 14 residues long. Per the germline V gene, CDR1 is ENHRY and CDR2 is SYGVKD. The CDR3 DNA reads as TGTGCCATCAGTGAGAGCAGCTCCTACAATGAGCAGTTCTTC. Protein sequence: CAISESSSYNEQFF.

This clone has more than one count but fewer than ten. The J gene is TRBJ2-7, the V gene TRBV7-6; 14 bases fit TRBD2. This CDR3 has 18 amino acids. V lost 1 base and J lost 4; bases outside the gene matches: 9. The germline V gene has CDR1 SGHVS and CDR2 FNYEAQ. The CDR3 loop reads CASSLEPGLAGVGYEQYF. The CDR3 nucleotides read TGTGCCAGCAGCTTAGAGCCGGGACTAGCGGGAGTGGGGTACGAGCAGTACTTC. Complete variable domain (other parts from reference TRBV7-6 and TRBJ2-7): GAGVSQSPRYKVTKRGQDVALRCDPISGHVSLYWYRQALGQGPEFLTYFNYEAQQDKSGLPNDRFSAERPEGSISTLTIQRTEQRDSAMYRCASSLEPGLAGVGYEQYFGPGTRLTVT.

The rearrangement links TRBV6-6 to TRBJ1-5; D is possibly TRBD1 (5 bases). This CDR3 comprises 15 residues. Germline-derived CDR1 and CDR2 are MNHNY and SVGAGI (reference sequence). V shed 5 bases and J shed 0 bases, with 11 bases lying between them. The CDR3 region has the DNA TGTGCCAGCAGTACCGGACAATATAGCAATCAGCCCCAGCATTTT. This gives the protein CASSTGQYSNQPQHF.

The J gene is TRBJ2-2, the V gene TRBV7-2, with a weak D call TRBD1 (5 bases). CDR3 size: 15 residues. Trimming pared 5 bases from V and 2 bases from J, leaving 12 bases between. CDR1 and CDR2 (germline): SGHTA, FQGNSA. The CDR3 loop reads CASSPQGINTGELFF. The CDR3 DNA reads as TGTGCCAGCAGCCCCCAGGGTATTAACACCGGGGAGCTGTTTTTT.

The chain employs TRBV4-3 and TRBJ2-2; 11 bases map to TRBD2. Germline CDR1 is LGHNA and CDR2 is YSLEER. The CDR3 runs 15 residues. J was trimmed by 7 bases and V by 3 bases; bases with no gene match: 4. CDR3 DNA sequence: TGCGCCAGCAGCCAGACTAGCGGGAAAGGCGGGGAGCTGTTTTTT. Protein product: CASSQTSGKGGELFF.

The chain links TRBV12-5 to TRBJ2-3; possibly TRBD2 for D (5 bases). This CDR3 region has 12 residues. Trimming removed 3 bases from V and 6 bases from J, with 7 bases in between. Germline V gene data show CDR1 as LGHNT and CDR2 as FRNRAP. As DNA, the CDR3 is TGTGCTAGTGGTTTCTTAGCGGATACGCAGTATTTT. Translation: CASGFLADTQYF.

CDR3 bases: TGTGCCAGCACTGCCATTCCTTCCACAGATACGCAGTATTTT. Translating gives CASTAIPSTDTQYF. The chain is built from TRBV6-6 and TRBJ2-3; no reliable D call. This CDR3 is built from 14 residues. The germline V gene encodes CDR1 MNHNY and CDR2 SVGAGI (reference sequence). V was cut by 7 bases and J by 2 bases, with 13 bases left in between.

The V gene is TRBV15, the J gene TRBJ2-1, with 12 bases identical to TRBD1. CDR3 length: 13 amino acids. Per the germline V gene, CDR1 is LNHNV and CDR2 is YYDKDF (reference sequence). J was trimmed by 6 bases and V by 9 bases; bases with no gene match: 3. The CDR3 DNA is TGTGCCACTCCGGGACAGGGGGCCAATGAGCAGTTCTTC. Translation gives CATPGQGANEQFF.